A selection of T cell receptor beta chains follows, all from one sample in a study of blood T cell repertoires in COVID-19. TCRdb's table, derived via immunoSEQ multiplex PCR, lists solely in-frame clones and lacks some. This repertoire shows over 65,000 clones, over 80% found once; its top ten account for over 15%. Sequenced sample: peripheral blood. These TCRs come from a man at least 80 years old with active or convalescent COVID-19. CDR3s include the opening cysteine and the closing phenylalanine or tryptophan. D genes are given only for firm matches. Some rows have no size entry. The others give once, few or many, or a class for an expanded clone.

size	V	D	J	DNA	CDR3
NA	TRBV6-5	NA	TRBJ1-2	TGTGCCAGCACCTCGGGAGAAGTGAGTGGCTACACCTTC	CASTSGEVSGYTF
NA	TRBV3-1/TRBV3-2	NA	TRBJ2-2	TGTGCCAGCAGCCCCTACAGCGGGTCCGGGGAGCTGTTTTTT	CASSPYSGSGELFF
NA	TRBV6-5	NA	TRBJ2-1	TGTGCCAGCAGTCGGGACTGGAGCTCCTACAATGAGCAGTTCTTC	CASSRDWSSYNEQFF
NA	TRBV11-2	NA	TRBJ1-4	TGTGCCAGCAGCTCCTCGGTGGGTGCGGCAACTAATGAAAAACTGTTTTTT	CASSSSVGAATNEKLFF
NA	TRBV7-9	NA	TRBJ1-2	TGTGCCAGCAGCTTCACCGGGACACGGGATGGCTACACCTTC	CASSFTGTRDGYTF
NA	TRBV4-1	TRBD1	TRBJ2-5	TGCGCCAGCAGCCAAGATCTAAGTCGGACAGGGGGTCGTGGAGAGACCCAGTACTTC	CASSQDLSRTGGRGETQYF
NA	TRBV5-1	TRBD1	TRBJ1-1	TGCGCCAGCAGCTCAGACAGGGCCACTGAAGCTTTCTTT	CASSSDRATEAFF
NA	TRBV11-3	NA	TRBJ1-1	TGTGCCAGCAGCTTAGAGGCGGGGCAGGAAGCTTTCTTT	CASSLEAGQEAFF
NA	TRBV24-1	TRBD2	TRBJ2-1	TGTGCCACCAGTGATCTAGCGGGGGGGTACAATGAGCAGTTCTTC	CATSDLAGGYNEQFF
NA	TRBV18	NA	TRBJ1-4	TGTGCCAGCTCACAATCCTCAACTAATGAAAAACTGTTTTTT	CASSQSSTNEKLFF
NA	TRBV18	TRBD1	TRBJ2-5	TGTGCCAGCTCACCAGGGACAGGACGCCAAGAGACCCAGTACTTC	CASSPGTGRQETQYF
NA	TRBV24-1	TRBD2	TRBJ2-1	TGTGCCACCAGTGAGACCGGGACTAGCGGGAAAGAGTTCTTC	CATSETGTSGKEFF
NA	TRBV6-5	NA	TRBJ2-6	TGTGCCAGCAGCCTTCAGATTTCTGGGGCCAACGTCCTGACTTTC	CASSLQISGANVLTF
NA	TRBV3-1/TRBV3-2	NA	TRBJ1-1	TGTGCCAGCAGCCCCCGATCCGGGACTAGGTCTTGGGAAGCTTTCTTT	CASSPRSGTRSWEAFF
NA	TRBV27	NA	TRBJ1-5	TGTGCCAGCAGTATTAGGGGCGCGCAGCCCCAGCATTTT	CASSIRGAQPQHF
NA	TRBV7-6	NA	TRBJ1-2	TGTGCCAGCAGCCCCGGCTATGGCTACACCTTC	CASSPGYGYTF
NA	TRBV6-6	TRBD1	TRBJ1-3	TGTGCCAGCAGACTATCGACAGGGAACTCTGGAAACACCATATATTTT	CASRLSTGNSGNTIYF
NA	TRBV20-1	TRBD2	TRBJ2-5	TGCAGTGCTAGTTCCGGGGGGGGGAGCGAGACCCAGTACTTC	CSASSGGGSETQYF
NA	TRBV12-5	NA	TRBJ2-2	TGTGCTAGTGGTTCTGAGGGCCACTTAGGGGAGCTGTTTTTT	CASGSEGHLGELFF
once	TRBV5-1	NA	TRBJ1-1	TGCGCCAGCAGCTCCGATTGGGGGCTAAATACTGAAGCTTTCTTT	CASSSDWGLNTEAFF
NA	TRBV5-1	TRBD2	TRBJ2-1	TGCGCCAGCAGCTTGCGAGCGGGGGGGCTCAATGAGCAGTTCTTC	CASSLRAGGLNEQFF
few	TRBV7-2	NA	TRBJ2-1	TGTGCCAGCAGCTCCCAGCGGAACAATGAGCAGTTCTTC	CASSSQRNNEQFF
NA	TRBV19	NA	TRBJ1-2	TGTGCCAGTAGTATATTCGGCGGGAACTATGGCTACACCTTC	CASSIFGGNYGYTF
NA	TRBV7-2	TRBD2	TRBJ2-5	TGTGCCAGCAGCTTTTCAGCGGGGGGGCCTACAGAGACCCAGTACTTC	CASSFSAGGPTETQYF
NA	TRBV5-6	NA	TRBJ1-6	TGTGCCAGCAGCTTCCTCTCCGGGACCTATAATTCACCCCTCCACTTT	CASSFLSGTYNSPLHF
NA	TRBV7-2	TRBD1	TRBJ2-4	TGTGCCAGCAGCTCAGCGACAGGGGGCCGTCGGGTTCAGTACTTC	CASSSATGGRRVQYF
NA	TRBV5-4	NA	TRBJ2-3	TGTGCCAGCAGCTTGTTCCTCAGCACAGATACGCAGTATTTT	CASSLFLSTDTQYF
few	TRBV19	NA	TRBJ1-5	TGTGCCAGTGGGACACCCGGGTTCGGGTCGAGCAATCAGCCCCAGCATTTT	CASGTPGFGSSNQPQHF
NA	TRBV6-6	TRBD2	TRBJ2-1	TGTGCCAGCAGCAAACTAGCGGGAGTTGGAAATGAGCAGTTCTTC	CASSKLAGVGNEQFF
once	TRBV21-1	NA	TRBJ1-3	TGTGCCAGCACGGGTTCAGCGGGTAGCGGAAACACCATATATTTT	CASTGSAGSGNTIYF
NA	TRBV4-1	TRBD1	TRBJ2-5	TGCGCCAGCAGCCGGGGGACAGGACCCCCGGGCGAGACCCAGTACTTC	CASSRGTGPPGETQYF
NA	TRBV4-1	NA	TRBJ2-2	TGCGCCAGCAGCCAAGATAGGGAGGCAGGCGACAACACCGGGGAGCTGTTTTTT	CASSQDREAGDNTGELFF
NA	TRBV7-2	TRBD1	TRBJ1-6	TGTGCCAGCAGCCAGCGACAGGGACTTAATTCACCCCTCCACTTT	CASSQRQGLNSPLHF
NA	TRBV28	NA	TRBJ1-5	TGTGCCAGCAGCGCCATAGTAGGCAATCAGCCCCAGCATTTT	CASSAIVGNQPQHF
NA	TRBV28	TRBD1	TRBJ1-2	TGTGCCAGCAGGCGGACAGGTGAGAACTATGGCTACACCTTC	CASRRTGENYGYTF
NA	TRBV3-1/TRBV3-2	NA	TRBJ2-3	TGTGCCAGCAGCCCCCTGGCGGCAGATACGCAGTATTTT	CASSPLAADTQYF
NA	TRBV18	NA	TRBJ1-3	TGTGCCAGCTCATCCGGGTCCTCTGGAAACACCATATATTTT	CASSSGSSGNTIYF
NA	TRBV11-1	NA	TRBJ2-3	TGTGCCAGCAGTCCATTCTACACAGATACGCAGTATTTT	CASSPFYTDTQYF
NA	TRBV2	TRBD1	TRBJ2-3	TGTGCCAGCAGCTACAGGGGGCTTAGGACAGATACGCAGTATTTT	CASSYRGLRTDTQYF
NA	TRBV5-1	NA	TRBJ2-2	TGCGCCAGCAGCTTTTGGCAGGGAAACACCGGGGAGCTGTTTTTT	CASSFWQGNTGELFF
few	TRBV3-1/TRBV3-2	NA	TRBJ2-1	TGTGCCAGCCTATACAGCGCCAGGGGCTACAATGAGCAGTTCTTC	CASLYSARGYNEQFF
NA	TRBV6-1	NA	TRBJ1-1	TGTGCCAGCAGTGAACGATCCAGGCAACTGAACACTGAAGCTTTCTTT	CASSERSRQLNTEAFF
NA	TRBV11-2	NA	TRBJ1-2	TGTGCCAGCAGCTTAGGGCAGATTAACTATGGCTACACCTTC	CASSLGQINYGYTF
NA	TRBV6-5	TRBD1	TRBJ1-2	TGTGCCAGCAGTTCACAGGGGGCGTCTAGCTATGGCTACACCTTC	CASSSQGASSYGYTF
NA	TRBV18	NA	TRBJ1-6	TGTGCCAGCTCACCACTACCTACCGATTCACCCCTCCACTTT	CASSPLPTDSPLHF
NA	TRBV27	NA	TRBJ2-5	TGTGCCAGCAGTTTTGGGAGGCCTCAAGGGACCCAGTACTTC	CASSFGRPQGTQYF
NA	TRBV5-1	NA	TRBJ2-1	TGCGCCAGCAGCTTGTCTTCCGCGGGCAATGAGCAGTTCTTC	CASSLSSAGNEQFF
NA	TRBV11-2	NA	TRBJ2-2	TGTGCCAGCAGTCCCTCCCAGGGGATTGCCGCCGGGGAGCTGTTTTTT	CASSPSQGIAAGELFF
NA	TRBV19	NA	TRBJ1-1	TGTGCCAGTAGCCAAGGGGGGGACACTGAAGCTTTCTTT	CASSQGGDTEAFF
NA	TRBV5-1	TRBD2	TRBJ2-1	TGCGCCAGCAGCCCCGGCGGGGGACTCAACAATGAGCAGTTCTTC	CASSPGGGLNNEQFF